These 21 T cell receptor beta chains were sequenced from one sample in a study of CD8 T cells in Susac syndrome (dated by TCRdb to the late 2010s). Library preparation employed the immunoSEQ multiplex PCR assay. RNA was extracted using the RNeasy kit, and about 0.5 to 1 ug of the RNA was reverse transcribed with random hexamers. Clones were called with MiXCR by TCRdb after fastp trimmed the public reads at Q25, and only in-frame beta chains were retained. CDR3 protein duplicates are merged, each entry listing the most common genes and DNA. The sample table holds nearly 200,000 distinct CDR3 sequences, of which about 95% were seen once. Approximately 0.097% of the sample is in the top ten clones. The material sequenced was CD4+ T cells from PBMCs. Every receptor here comes from a human donor with multiple sclerosis.

This chain connects TRBV7-2 to TRBJ2-5; no reliable D call. This CDR3 contains 11 residues. Trimming removed 4 bases from V and 4 bases from J, with 4 bases in between. Germline CDR1 SGHTA, CDR2 FQGNSA. CDR3 protein: CASSWVETQYF. CDR3 coding DNA: TGTGCCAGCAGCTGGGTAGAGACCCAGTACTTC.

This clonotype was seen only once. The V call is TRBV12-3 or TRBV12-4, the J call TRBJ1-5, with a possible D match to TRBD1 (5 bases). This CDR3 comprises 15 residues. The V end lost 6 bases, the J end lost 0 bases, and 12 bases lay between the germline ends. As DNA, the CDR3 is TGTGCCAGCAGGCAACAGGAGTTTAGCAATCAGCCCCAGCATTTT. Its protein product is CASRQQEFSNQPQHF.

J is TRBJ1-2 and V is TRBV7-9; the D is unclear. This CDR3 has 12 residues. Germline loops: CDR1 SEHNR, CDR2 FQNEAQ (reference sequence). The V end was cut by 5 bases, the J end by 13 bases, with 17 bases between. The CDR3 bases are TGTGCCAGCAGCCCGGCGTCTCCTCGCTTCACCTTC. This sequence encodes CASSPASPRFTF.

This chain connects TRBV29-1 to TRBJ1-4; a weak D match, TRBD1 (6 bases). The CDR3 loop spans 13 amino acids. The germline V gene has CDR1 SQVTM and CDR2 ANQGSEA. Between the trimmed V and J ends, which lost 4 bases and 8 bases, there was a span of 14 bases. The CDR3 reads CSVGRATGEKLFF. DNA for the CDR3: TGCAGCGTTGGACGGGCGACAGGCGAAAAACTGTTTTTT.

The DNA for the CDR3 is TGCAGTGCCAGGACAGGGGAGTGGTTGGGGCCCCAGCATTTT. Its protein is CSARTGEWLGPQHF. The chain has TRBV20-1 and TRBJ1-5, with TRBD1 matching over 9 bases. This CDR3 contains 14 residues. CDR1 and CDR2 from the germline V gene are DFQATT and SNEGSKA (reference sequence). Trimming at V came to 6 bases and at J to 9 bases, leaving 12 bases not matched to a gene.

The CDR3 DNA reads as TGTGCCAGCAGTGTTGGACACTACAATGAGCAGTTCTTC. Translating gives CASSVGHYNEQFF. This sequence joins TRBV2 and TRBJ2-1; the D gene is possibly TRBD1 (5 bases). With 4 bases removed from V and 3 bases from J, the gap between germline ends came to 7 bases. Germline V gene sequence: CDR1 SNHLY, CDR2 FYNNEI. CDR3 size: 13 residues.

The chain is built from TRBV3-1 and TRBJ2-1; D uncertain. Germline V gene lookup returns CDR1 LGHDT and CDR2 YNNKEL (reference sequence). V was clipped by 6 bases and J by 9 bases, with 12 bases between them. This CDR3 contains 12 residues. DNA for the CDR3: TGTGCCAGCAGTCACACCCTCAGTGAGCAGTTCTTC. Translating gives CASSHTLSEQFF.

The rearrangement links TRBV6-5 to TRBJ2-5, with 13 bases identical to TRBD2. The CDR3 extends over 16 amino acids. V shed 0 bases and J 7 bases; nucleotides not matched to a gene: 5. The V gene's germline CDR1 is MNHEY and CDR2 SVGAGI. CDR3 sequence (DNA): TGTGCCAGCAGTTACTCGTTTGGGACTAGCGGGGTGACCCAGTACTTC. Protein sequence: CASSYSFGTSGVTQYF.

The chain recombines TRBV20-1 with TRBJ2-1, with 14 bases lining up with TRBD2. Germline V gives CDR1 DFQATT, CDR2 SNEGSKA (reference sequence). This CDR3 spans 15 amino acids. V was pared by 6 bases and J by 6 bases, with 7 bases of the junction left unmatched. The CDR3 sequence: CSAGPGTSGSNEQFF. CDR3 DNA: TGCAGTGCCGGACCCGGGACTAGCGGGAGCAATGAGCAGTTCTTC.

The J gene is TRBJ2-7, the V gene TRBV20-1; 8 bases match TRBD2. CDR3 length: 13 residues. Trimming cost V 3 bases and J 6 bases; bases outside gene matches: 7. Germline loops: CDR1 DFQATT, CDR2 SNEGSKA (reference sequence). The chain's CDR3 is CSARGTRGGEQYF. Here the CDR3 DNA reads TGCAGTGCTAGGGGGACTAGAGGGGGCGAGCAGTACTTC.

This chain joins TRBV30 and TRBJ1-2; D is ambiguous. Germline-derived CDR1 and CDR2 are GTSNPN and SVGIG (reference sequence). The CDR3 sequence is 12 residues long. Trimming cost V 4 bases and J 6 bases, with 12 bases left between them. CDR3 in amino acids: CAWTLDRDGYTF. CDR3 coding DNA: TGTGCCTGGACTTTGGACCGAGATGGCTACACCTTC.

This clonotype was seen only once. The rearrangement uses TRBV18 and TRBJ2-7; D uncertain. Germline V gene sequence: CDR1 KGHSH, CDR2 LQKENI. The CDR3 totals 12 residues. Trimming took 2 bases from V and 0 from J, leaving 2 bases between them. The CDR3 loop reads CASSPASYEQYF. CDR3 nucleotide sequence: TGTGCCAGCTCACCAGCCTCCTACGAGCAGTACTTC.

Only one count was recorded for this clonotype. The gene calls are TRBV6-6 and TRBJ1-2; perhaps TRBD1 as D (6 bases). Per the germline V gene, CDR1 is MNHNY and CDR2 is SVGAGI (reference sequence). The CDR3 has 14 residues. V was cut by 6 bases and J by 5 bases, with 16 bases left in between. CDR3 DNA sequence: TGTGCCAGCAGCCCCAGGGACATGATGTATGGCTACACCTTC. It is translated as CASSPRDMMYGYTF.

The gene calls are TRBV2 and TRBJ2-1, with D possibly TRBD1 on 8 matching bases. Germline CDR1 SNHLY, CDR2 FYNNEI. Trimming took 5 bases from V and 8 from J, leaving 19 bases between them. The CDR3 length is 15 residues. The CDR3 reads CASSPSYRGGDEQFF. The CDR3 nucleotides read TGTGCCAGCAGTCCTTCCTACAGGGGGGGCGATGAGCAGTTCTTC.

The table lists this clonotype with a count of one. The chain links TRBV9 to TRBJ2-7, with 8 bases that match TRBD2. The ends lost 0 bases at V and 4 bases at J; junction bases unmatched: 3. This CDR3 has 14 residues. CDR1 and CDR2 (germline): SGDLS, YYNGEE. CDR3 sequence: CASSVGSGSYEQYF. The CDR3 region has the DNA TGTGCCAGCAGCGTAGGGAGCGGGAGTTACGAGCAGTACTTC.

V and J are TRBV18 and TRBJ2-7, with D possibly matching TRBD1 (6 bases). Germline V gene data show CDR1 as KGHSH and CDR2 as LQKENI. The CDR3 extends over 14 amino acids. V dropped 3 bases and J dropped 6 bases, with 15 bases sitting between them. The CDR3 loop reads CASSPRTGRGEQYF. CDR3 sequence (DNA): TGTGCCAGCTCACCCCGTACAGGGCGCGGCGAGCAGTACTTC. The complete variable domain, with remaining parts taken from reference TRBV18 and TRBJ2-7, reads NAGVMQNPRHLVRRRGQEARLRCSPMKGHSHVYWYRQLPEEGLKFMVYLQKENIIDESGMPKERFSAEFPKEGPSILRIQQVVRGDSAAYFCASSPRTGRGEQYFGPGTRLTVT.

The genes are TRBV3-1 and TRBJ2-7; tentative D call: TRBD1 (8 bases). The V gene's germline CDR1 is LGHDT and CDR2 YNNKEL (reference sequence). The V end lost 3 bases, the J end lost 3 bases, and 15 bases lay between the germline ends. The CDR3 extends over 15 amino acids. This CDR3 is CASSHHTGGVYEQYF. The CDR3 nucleotides read TGTGCCAGCAGCCACCATACAGGGGGGGTCTACGAGCAGTACTTC.

In nucleotides, the CDR3 is TGCAGTGCTAAAAGCCCCCGCCGGGGGACAGATACGCAGTATTTT. Translating gives CSAKSPRRGTDTQYF. The V gene is TRBV20-1, the J gene TRBJ2-3; a weak D match, TRBD2 (6 bases). V was clipped by 4 bases and J by 3 bases, with 17 bases between them. Germline CDR1 is DFQATT and CDR2 is SNEGSKA (reference sequence). The CDR3 extends over 15 amino acids.

V is TRBV7-7 and J is TRBJ2-7, with TRBD2 matching 9 bases. The CDR3 covers 17 residues. V lost 4 bases, J lost 3 bases, and 13 bases stayed unmatched. Germline CDR1 SSHAT, CDR2 FNYEAQ (reference sequence). CDR3 bases: TGTGCCAGCAGCTCGAAAGTAGCGGGAGCGTACCTCTACGAGCAGTACTTC. Protein product: CASSSKVAGAYLYEQYF.

CDR3 coding DNA: TGCAGTGCTAGAGATGACCTGAACGAGCAGTACTTC. Translation gives CSARDDLNEQYF. This chain uses TRBV20-1 with TRBJ2-7; D is undetermined. This CDR3 has 12 residues. Germline-derived CDR1 and CDR2 are DFQATT and SNEGSKA (reference sequence). Trimming shortened V by 0 bases and J by 5 bases, and 8 bases separated the two germline ends.

The chain is built from TRBV19 and TRBJ2-7; 13 nucleotides align to TRBD2. CDR1 LNHDA and CDR2 SQIVND come from the germline V gene (reference sequence). This CDR3 spans 15 amino acids. J was trimmed by 5 bases and V by 5 bases; bases with no gene match: 6. The CDR3: CASSRTSGRADEQYF. CDR3 DNA sequence: TGTGCCAGTAGTCGGACTAGCGGGAGAGCGGACGAGCAGTACTTC.